This TCR beta chain was found in a study of Ad26.COV2.S vaccination and SARS-CoV-2 variants. This clone was observed once. Its antigen is unidentified. Repertoires were generated with immunoSEQ multiplex PCR, while TCRdb's copy carries only in-frame clones and drops some. The sample records roughly 100,000 clones, over 70% being singletons. The germline V gene encodes CDR1 LGHDT and CDR2 YNNKEL (reference sequence). Trimming left V 7 bases short and J 2 bases short, with 27 bases between. The CDR3 extends over 19 amino acids. Whole-study results and caveats: Among vaccine recipients, spike-specific TCR breadth exceeded that of placebo recipients. Similar non-spike TCR breadth was seen in vaccine and placebo recipients. Possible underestimation of total T cell responses by the TCR breadth and depth analyses was noted.

The chain carries TRBV3-1 (or the pseudogene TRBV3-2) and TRBJ2-1; either TRBD1 or TRBD2 may fit D (5 bases each). Sequencing used peripheral blood, obtained after recovery from COVID-19. The clonotype comes from a human donor who had recovered from COVID-19. CDR3 coding DNA: TGTGCCAGCAACAACTTCCGGGACGGAAGAAGCGTCCCCTACAATGAGCAGTTCTTC. Translation gives CASNNFRDGRSVPYNEQFF.